This TCR beta chain was sequenced in a study of cytomegalovirus exposure and HLA in healthy donors. Study details: Some 85 million unique TCRs, all from HLA-typed donors, were included in an early release of the data.

Primers: 60 Vbeta forward and 13 Jbeta reverse. Libraries were prepared by immunoSEQ multiplex PCR; TCRdb keeps only in-frame clonotypes and omits some of them. In the table there are about 120,000 clones, about 72% of which are singletons. J lost 0 bases, V lost 2 bases, and 0 bases had no gene match. Per the germline V gene, CDR1 is SEHNR and CDR2 is FQNEAQ (reference sequence). The CDR3 totals 14 residues. V and J are TRBV7-9 and TRBJ2-7, with 8 nucleotides matching TRBD2. This sequence originates from a man in his forties or fifties in good health and CMV-seropositive. The sample comprised PBMCs. Here the CDR3 DNA reads TGTGCCAGCAGCTTAAGCGGGAGCTCCTACGAGCAGTACTTC. Protein product: CASSLSGSSYEQYF.